This TCR beta chain was sequenced during a study of cytomegalovirus exposure and HLA in healthy donors. Amplification used 60 Vbeta primers and 13 Jbeta primers. Libraries were prepared by immunoSEQ multiplex PCR; TCRdb keeps only in-frame clonotypes and omits some of them. In total, the table holds 55,000 to 80,000 clones. Per the germline V gene, CDR1 is MNHNS and CDR2 is SASEGT. The CDR3 runs 14 residues. V lost 10 bases and J 5 bases, leaving 21 bases between the germline ends. The chain employs TRBV6-1 and TRBJ2-7, with D possibly TRBD2 on 6 matching bases. Sequencing was performed on PBMCs. This TCR derives from a man in his forties or fifties in good health and CMV-seronegative. The CDR3, as DNA: TGTGCCATTCAAGGAGGGGCGTCTGTGGACGAGCAGTACTTC. Translated, it gives CAIQGGASVDEQYF.